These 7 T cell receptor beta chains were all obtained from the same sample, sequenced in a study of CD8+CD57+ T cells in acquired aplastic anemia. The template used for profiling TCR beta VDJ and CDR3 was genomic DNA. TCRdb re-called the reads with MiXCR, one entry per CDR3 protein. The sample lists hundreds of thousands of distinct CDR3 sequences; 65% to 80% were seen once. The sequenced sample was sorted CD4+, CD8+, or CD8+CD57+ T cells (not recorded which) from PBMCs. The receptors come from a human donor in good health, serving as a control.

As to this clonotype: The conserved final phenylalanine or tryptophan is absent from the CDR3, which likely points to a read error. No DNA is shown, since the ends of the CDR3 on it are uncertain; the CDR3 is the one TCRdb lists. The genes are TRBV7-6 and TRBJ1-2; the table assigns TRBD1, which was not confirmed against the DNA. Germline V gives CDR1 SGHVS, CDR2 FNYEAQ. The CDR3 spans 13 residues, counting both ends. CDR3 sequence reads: CASSLGGGTDSYD.

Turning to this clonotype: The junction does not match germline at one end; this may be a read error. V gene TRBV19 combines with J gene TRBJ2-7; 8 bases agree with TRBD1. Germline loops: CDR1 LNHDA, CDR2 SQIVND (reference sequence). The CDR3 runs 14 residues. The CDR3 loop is CASSMTGDLSKQYF. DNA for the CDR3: TGTGCCAGCAGTATGACAGGGGACTTGAGCAAGCAGTACTTC. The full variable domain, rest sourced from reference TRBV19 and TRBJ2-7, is DGGITQSPKYLFRKEGQNVTLSCEQNLNHDAMYWYRQDPGQGLRLIYYSQIVNDFQKGDIAEGYSVSREKKESFPLTVTSAQKNPTAFYLCASSMTGDLSKQYFGPGTRLTVT.

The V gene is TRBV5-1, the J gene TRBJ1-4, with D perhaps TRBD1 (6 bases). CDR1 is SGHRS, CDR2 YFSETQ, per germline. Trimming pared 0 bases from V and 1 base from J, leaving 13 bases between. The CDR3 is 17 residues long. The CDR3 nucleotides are TGCGCCAGCAGCTTGGCCGGGGGCCTCGGAACTAATGAAAAACTGTTTTTT. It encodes CASSLAGGLGTNEKLFF.

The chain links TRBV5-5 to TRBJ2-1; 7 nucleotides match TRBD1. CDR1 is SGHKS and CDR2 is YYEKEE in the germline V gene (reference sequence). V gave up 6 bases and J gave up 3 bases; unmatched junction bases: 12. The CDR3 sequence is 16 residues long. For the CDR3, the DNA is TGTGCCAGCAACCCCTCAGGGGGAGTGAACTACAATGAGCAGTTCTTC. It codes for CASNPSGGVNYNEQFF.

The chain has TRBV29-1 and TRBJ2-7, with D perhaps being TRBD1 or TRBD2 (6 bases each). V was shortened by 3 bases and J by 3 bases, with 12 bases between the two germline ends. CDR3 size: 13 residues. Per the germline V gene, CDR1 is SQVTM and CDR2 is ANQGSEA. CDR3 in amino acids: CSVEEEGDYEQYF. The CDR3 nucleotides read TGCAGCGTTGAGGAGGAGGGGGACTACGAGCAGTACTTC.

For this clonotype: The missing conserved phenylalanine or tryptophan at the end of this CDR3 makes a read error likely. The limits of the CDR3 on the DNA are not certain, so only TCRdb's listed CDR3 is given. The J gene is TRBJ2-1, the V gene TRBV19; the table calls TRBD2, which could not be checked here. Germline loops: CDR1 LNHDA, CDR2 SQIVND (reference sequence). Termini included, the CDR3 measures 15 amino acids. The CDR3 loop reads CASSSHRYAVFWPRL.

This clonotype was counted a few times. The CDR3 DNA sequence: TGCAGTGCTAGGGAACAGGGTGATGGCTACACCTTC. This gives the protein CSAREQGDGYTF. The chain uses TRBV20-1 and TRBJ1-2, with D perhaps TRBD1 (6 bases). With 3 bases removed from V and 6 bases from J, the gap between germline ends came to 11 bases. The germline V gene encodes CDR1 DFQATT and CDR2 SNEGSKA (reference sequence). The CDR3 covers 12 residues.